The 6 T cell receptor beta chains below all came from one sample that was sequenced in a study of T cells of healthy individuals. TCRdb re-called the 5' RACE reads with MiXCR, one entry per CDR3 protein. This table holds tens of thousands of distinct CDR3 sequences, around 16% found once. The receptors here all came from a human donor in good health.

The sample holds a few counts of this clonotype. This chain joins TRBV5-1 and TRBJ1-1; weak D call: TRBD1 (6 bases). The CDR3 consists of 14 residues. Germline CDR1 and CDR2: SGHRS and YFSETQ. The V gene lost 4 bases and the J gene lost 5 bases, with 15 bases spanning the gap. As DNA, the CDR3 is TGCGCCAGCAGCCTGAGGGGGGGGGAAACTGAAGCTTTCTTT. Its translation: CASSLRGGETEAFF.

Ten or more counts support this clonotype. The J gene is TRBJ1-5, the V gene TRBV27; D uncertain. The V gene's germline CDR1 is MNHEY and CDR2 SMNVEV (reference sequence). The CDR3 spans 15 residues. Trimming removed 0 bases at V and 4 bases at J, with 10 bases between. CDR3 residues: CASSLSQGSNQPQHF. DNA of the CDR3: TGTGCCAGCAGTTTATCGCAAGGCAGTAATCAGCCCCAGCATTTT.

The V call is TRBV7-9, the J call TRBJ1-5, with unresolved D. V lost 1 base and J lost 7, with 8 bases in between. This CDR3 is built from 13 residues. Germline V gene lookup returns CDR1 SEHNR and CDR2 FQNEAQ (reference sequence). CDR3 loop: CASSLVADQPQHF. The CDR3 DNA follows: TGTGCCAGCAGCTTAGTGGCGGACCAGCCCCAGCATTTT.

The rearrangement links TRBV20-1 to TRBJ1-6; the D is unclear. Trimming shortened V by 5 bases and J by 0 bases, and 11 bases separated the two germline ends. Looked up from germline, CDR1 is DFQATT and CDR2 is SNEGSKA (reference sequence). CDR3 size: 15 residues. This chain's CDR3 is CSAPTTSSYNSPLHF. As DNA, the CDR3 is TGCAGTGCTCCTACTACGAGCTCCTATAATTCACCCCTCCACTTT.

With regard to this clonotype: Possible read error: a much larger clone is one base away. The V gene is TRBV6-6, the J gene TRBJ2-4, with no clear D. Trimming took 2 bases from V and 7 from J, leaving 12 bases between them. Germline V gene data show CDR1 as MNHNY and CDR2 as SVGAGI (reference sequence). This CDR3 contains 14 residues. CDR3 sequence reads: CASSYSDQRNIQYF. In DNA form, the CDR3 reads TGTGCCAGCAGTTACAGTGATCAGAGGAACATTCAGTACTTC.

The chain has TRBV6-1 and TRBJ1-5, with TRBD1 identical over 11 bases. Germline V gives CDR1 MNHNS, CDR2 SASEGT. V lost 7 bases, J lost 4 bases, and 6 bases stayed unmatched. CDR3 size: 15 residues. This CDR3 is CASKRGQGVNQPQHF. CDR3 bases: TGTGCCAGCAAGAGGGGACAGGGGGTAAATCAGCCCCAGCATTTT.